The source of this TCR beta chain is a study of blood T cell repertoires in COVID-19 (dated by TCRdb to the early 2020s). Background on the whole study: The collaborator samples originated in the United States, Italy and Spain and spanned the acute and convalescent phases of COVID-19. The material from the prospective study consisted of cDNA or gDNA derived from T cells, B-cell-depleted T cells, or PBMCs. Deeply sampled blood TCRbeta repertoires from subjects exposed to, actively infected with, or recovered from COVID-19 were included in the dataset. A freely available public database, intended as a resource for researchers studying the immune response to SARS-CoV-2, is where the repertoires were released. Samples were obtained from the ongoing ImmuneRACE study (first 160 participants) and from 1,254 subjects provided by 6 global collaborators. The sample metadata nearly always contained a de-identified subject ID, COVID-19 status, age in years and sex. Where HLA class I and class II types were available, the types were taken from metadata supplied by the sample provider, not from assay-based typing.

Concerning this clone itself: Its antigen remains undetermined. It has no much larger one-base neighbor in the sample; base qualities were not kept.

Here is what the overall study found, with its caveats: The amount of clinical and demographic metadata varied by source and participant and was provided uncurated.

TCRbeta CDR3 regions were amplified from genomic DNA using the immunoSEQ Assay, a bias-controlled multiplex PCR. In the authors' own workflow: The number of nucleated cells in each sample was estimated by amplification of reference gene primers within the assay. To quantify the absolute abundance of each unique TCRbeta CDR3 rearrangement, sequence reads were collapsed and filtered. Productive Simpson clonality was computed per sample as the square root of Simpson's diversity index over productive rearrangements. The clones in this table, taken by TCRdb from immuneACCESS, are in-frame only. Not every clone is retained; where verified, under half of the shortfall comes from an unresolved V gene, and the cause of the rest is unknown. From that table come the V and J calls and clone size; the DNA was used to work out D and trimming. For this sample there are some 200,000 clones; approximately 80% appear just once. The ten largest make up approximately 1.3% of the sample.

Another Seattle source contributed samples from volunteer blood donors who had recovered from COVID-19. Collaborating institutions collected whole blood in K2EDTA tubes following their own protocols. For TCRbeta analysis, collaborators shipped samples in one of three forms: frozen whole blood, isolated PBMCs, or DNA extracted from either of those sample types. The CDR3 runs 13 residues from the cysteine to the phenylalanine. Of all the DNA, just the CDR3 is kept, 39 bases in frame from base 1. Taken from the germline V gene, the CDR1 and CDR2 loops are SGDLS and YYNGEE. The germline ends are 9 bases apart after V is trimmed by 3 bases and J by 4 bases.

The receptor's source is a middle-aged woman who had recovered from COVID-19. Recombination connected TRBV9 to TRBJ2-3; no D gene call is confident. Sample: peripheral blood. This receptor carries the CDR3 CASSAHSPDTQYF. The nucleotides are TGTGCCAGCAGCGCCCATAGCCCAGATACGCAGTATTTT.